This T cell receptor (beta chain) is from a study of blood T cells in healthy people across ages. Germline V lookup: CDR1 MNHEY, CDR2 SVGEGT. Trimming removed 10 bases at V and 3 bases at J, with 16 bases between. This CDR3 has 13 amino acids. The use of a sample-barcoded 5' primer and a J-beta primer mix characterized a second PCR of 7 to 11 cycles. Via MiXCR, TCRdb re-called the 5' RACE reads, giving one row per CDR3 protein. The sample yields about a million distinct CDR3 sequences, approximately 50% seen once. Sequenced material: blood. This chain connects TRBV6-2 or TRBV6-3 to TRBJ2-7, with D maybe TRBD2 (6 bases). This clonotype originated in a woman in her sixties or seventies in good health. CDR3 DNA: TGTGCCACCTACCGGAGGGAGGACTACGAGCAGTACTTC. Translating it yields CATYRREDYEQYF.